The rows below give T cell receptor beta chains drawn from one sample of a study of blood T cell repertoires in COVID-19. Method: immunoSEQ multiplex PCR; TCRdb's copy keeps in-frame clones and lacks some. The data show roughly 700,000 clones, about 90% seen once. The sequenced sample was peripheral blood. These receptors were taken from a woman under 30 with acute or convalescent COVID-19. CDR3s include the opening cysteine and the closing phenylalanine or tryptophan. The order of the fields is V gene, J gene, D gene, CDR3 DNA, CDR3 protein. The D gene is left open where the match is weak.

TRBV9,TRBJ1-2,TRBD1,TGTGCCAGCGGATCGACAGGGAAAGGCTACACCTTC,CASGSTGKGYTF
TRBV3-1/TRBV3-2,TRBJ1-1,TRBD1,TGTGCCAGCAGCCGCCTGACCGGGACAGGGGCTTTCTTT,CASSRLTGTGAFF
TRBV7-9,TRBJ2-5,NA,TGTGCCAGCAGCTTAGCGGGGGGGCGAGAGACCCAGTACTTC,CASSLAGGRETQYF
TRBV27,TRBJ1-2,TRBD1,TGTGCCAGCAGTTTACAGGGGGACTATGGCTACACCTTC,CASSLQGDYGYTF
TRBV5-1,TRBJ1-3,TRBD1,TGCGCCAGCAGCTTAAACCAGCGGGACAGGGCCTCTGGAAACACCATATATTTT,CASSLNQRDRASGNTIYF
TRBV24-1,TRBJ1-2,NA,TGTGCCACCAGTGTCGCAGGGCCCTATGACTATGGCTACACCTTC,CATSVAGPYDYGYTF
TRBV5-6,TRBJ2-3,NA,TGTGCCAGCAGCTTGGTTAGTAGCACAGATACGCAGTATTTT,CASSLVSSTDTQYF
TRBV7-9,TRBJ1-2,TRBD1,TGTGCCAGCAGCAGAACAGGGGGTTGGAGCTATGGCTACACCTTC,CASSRTGGWSYGYTF
TRBV6-5,TRBJ1-1,NA,TGTGCCAGCAGTTCCGACAGGAAAAACACTGAAGCTTTCTTT,CASSSDRKNTEAFF
TRBV11-2,TRBJ1-4,NA,TGTGCCAGCAGCTTCGTTGCAACTAATGAAAAACTGTTTTTT,CASSFVATNEKLFF
TRBV11-2,TRBJ1-6,NA,TGTGCCAGCAGCCCCGACAGGTTATCGTCACCCCTCCACTTT,CASSPDRLSSPLHF
TRBV6-5,TRBJ2-3,TRBD2,TGTGCCAGCAGTAGACTAGCGGGGGGGCGGGATACGCAGTATTTT,CASSRLAGGRDTQYF
TRBV28,TRBJ1-3,NA,TGTGCCAGCTTCACAGCCGTCCCCTATACCATATATTTT,CASFTAVPYTIYF
TRBV29-1,TRBJ2-1,TRBD2,TGCAGCGCCCGTCGGGGGGGCGAGGGGAATGAGCAGTTCTTC,CSARRGGEGNEQFF
TRBV28,TRBJ1-4,NA,TGTGCCAGCAGTCTCTCTGTGGGGGGAAGAGAAAAACTGTTTTTT,CASSLSVGGREKLFF
TRBV14,TRBJ1-3,TRBD1,TGTGCCAGCAGCCTGCTCCCGGGACAGGGGACCTCCTCTGGAAACACCATATATTTT,CASSLLPGQGTSSGNTIYF
TRBV13,TRBJ2-7,TRBD1,TGTGCCAGCAGCCCGCGACAGGGGCCCTACGAGCAGTACTTC,CASSPRQGPYEQYF
TRBV11-3,TRBJ2-1,TRBD2,TGTGCCAGCAGCTTAGGAGGACTAGCCCGAGATGAGCAGTTCTTC,CASSLGGLARDEQFF
TRBV30,TRBJ2-6,NA,TGTGCCTGGAGTGTACGGGGGTCTGGGGCCAACGTCCTGACTTTC,CAWSVRGSGANVLTF
TRBV30,TRBJ1-3,NA,TGTGCCTGGAGTTCCCTGCGTGGAAACACCATATATTTT,CAWSSLRGNTIYF
TRBV6-5,TRBJ2-1,TRBD1,TGTGCCAGCTACGGGACAGGGGCCTACAATGAGCAGTTCTTC,CASYGTGAYNEQFF
TRBV7-2,TRBJ1-2,NA,TGTGCCAGCAGCTCTTACAGGGTCGCTAACTATGGCTACACCTTC,CASSSYRVANYGYTF
TRBV5-5,TRBJ2-5,NA,TGTGCCAGCAGCCCGGGGATTGGACAAGAGACCCAGTACTTC,CASSPGIGQETQYF
TRBV25-1,TRBJ2-1,NA,TGTGCCAGCAGTGAATATAGAGGGAATGAGCAGTTCTTC,CASSEYRGNEQFF
TRBV2,TRBJ1-2,NA,TGTGCCAGCAGTGAGAGCTTAAGATATGGCTACACCTTC,CASSESLRYGYTF
TRBV6-1,TRBJ2-5,TRBD2,TGTGCCAGCAGTGAAGCTATGGGACTAGGCCAAGAGACCCAGTACTTC,CASSEAMGLGQETQYF
TRBV5-1,TRBJ2-2,NA,TGCGCCAGCAGCCCTCAGGGGACCGGGGAGCTGTTTTTT,CASSPQGTGELFF
TRBV9,TRBJ2-3,TRBD1,TGTGCCAGCAGCGGGACAGGGAATCTCGATACGCAGTATTTT,CASSGTGNLDTQYF
TRBV6-5,TRBJ2-3,TRBD1,TGTGCCAGCAGTTACACAACAGGGGGGACAGATACGCAGTATTTT,CASSYTTGGTDTQYF
TRBV30,TRBJ2-7,TRBD1,TGTGCCTGGAAGGGACAGGGGGGAATCTACGAGCAGTACTTC,CAWKGQGGIYEQYF
TRBV6-5,TRBJ1-1,TRBD1,TGTGCCAGCAGTTATTCTCGGCGGACAGGGACTGAAGCTTTCTTT,CASSYSRRTGTEAFF
TRBV5-1,TRBJ1-2,NA,TGCGCCAGCAGCTCCTACAGGGAAAACTATGGCTACACCTTC,CASSSYRENYGYTF